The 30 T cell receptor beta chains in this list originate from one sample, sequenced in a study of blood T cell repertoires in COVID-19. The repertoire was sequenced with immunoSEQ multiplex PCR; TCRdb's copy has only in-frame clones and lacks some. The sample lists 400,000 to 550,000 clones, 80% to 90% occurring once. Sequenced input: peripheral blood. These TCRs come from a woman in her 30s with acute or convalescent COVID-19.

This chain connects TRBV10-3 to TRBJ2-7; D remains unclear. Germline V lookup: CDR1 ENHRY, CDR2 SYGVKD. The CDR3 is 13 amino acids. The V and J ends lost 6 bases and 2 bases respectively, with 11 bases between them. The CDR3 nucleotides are TGTGCCATCAGAACCCCACTAACCTACGAGCAGTACTTC. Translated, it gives CAIRTPLTYEQYF.

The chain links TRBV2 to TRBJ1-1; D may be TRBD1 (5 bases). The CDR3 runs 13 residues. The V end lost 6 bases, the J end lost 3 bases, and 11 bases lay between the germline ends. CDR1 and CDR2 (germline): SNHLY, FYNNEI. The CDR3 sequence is CASRVTDHTEAFF. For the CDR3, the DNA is TGTGCCAGCAGGGTGACAGACCACACTGAAGCTTTCTTT.

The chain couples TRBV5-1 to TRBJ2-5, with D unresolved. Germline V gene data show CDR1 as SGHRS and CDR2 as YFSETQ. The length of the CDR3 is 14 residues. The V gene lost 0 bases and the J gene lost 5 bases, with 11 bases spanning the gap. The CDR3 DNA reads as TGCGCCAGCAGCTTGGTCAGGTTAGAGGAGACCCAGTACTTC. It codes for CASSLVRLEETQYF. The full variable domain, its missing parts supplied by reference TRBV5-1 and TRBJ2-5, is KAGVTQTPRYLIKTRGQQVTLSCSPISGHRSVSWYQQTPGQGLQFLFEYFSETQRNKGNFPGRFSGRQFSNSRSEMNVSTLELGDSALYLCASSLVRLEETQYFGPGTRLLVL.

CDR3 DNA: TGTGCCAACCTCGGGGATTCACCCCTCCACTTT. This gives the protein CANLGDSPLHF. The chain uses TRBV5-8 and TRBJ1-6; no reliable D call. CDR3 length: 11 residues. Germline V gene lookup returns CDR1 SGHTS and CDR2 YDEGEE. Trimming took off 9 bases at V and 8 bases at J, with 9 bases between the two ends.

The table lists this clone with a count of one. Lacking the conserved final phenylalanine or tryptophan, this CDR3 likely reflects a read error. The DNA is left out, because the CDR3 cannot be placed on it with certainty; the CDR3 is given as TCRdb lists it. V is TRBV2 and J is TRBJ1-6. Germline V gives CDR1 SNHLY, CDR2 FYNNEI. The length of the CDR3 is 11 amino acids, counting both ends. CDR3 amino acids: CASSEGREYCI.

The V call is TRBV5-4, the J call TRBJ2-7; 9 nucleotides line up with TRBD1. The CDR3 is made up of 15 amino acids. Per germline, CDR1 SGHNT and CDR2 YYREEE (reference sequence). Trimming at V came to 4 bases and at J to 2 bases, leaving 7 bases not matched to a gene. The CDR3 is CASSPGDRVPYEQYF. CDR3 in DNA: TGTGCCAGCAGCCCTGGGGACAGGGTACCCTACGAGCAGTACTTC.

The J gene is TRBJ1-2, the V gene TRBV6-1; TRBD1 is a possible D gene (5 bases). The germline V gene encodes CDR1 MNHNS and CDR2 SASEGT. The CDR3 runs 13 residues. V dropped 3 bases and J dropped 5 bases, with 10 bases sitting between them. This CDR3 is CASSDQGAYGYTF. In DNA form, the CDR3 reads TGTGCCAGCAGTGATCAGGGTGCGTATGGCTACACCTTC.

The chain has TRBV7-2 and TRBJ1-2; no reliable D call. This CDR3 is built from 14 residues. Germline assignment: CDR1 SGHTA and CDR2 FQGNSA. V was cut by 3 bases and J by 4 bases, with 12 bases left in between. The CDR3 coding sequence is TGTGCCAGCAGCTTTACCGGTTTGTTCTATGGCTACACCTTC. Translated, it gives CASSFTGLFYGYTF.

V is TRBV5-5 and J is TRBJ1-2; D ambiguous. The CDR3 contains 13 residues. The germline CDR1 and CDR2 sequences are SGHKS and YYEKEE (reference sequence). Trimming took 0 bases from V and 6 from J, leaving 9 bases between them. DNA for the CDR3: TGTGCCAGCAGCTTGGAAGGAGGTGATGGCTACACCTTC. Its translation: CASSLEGGDGYTF.

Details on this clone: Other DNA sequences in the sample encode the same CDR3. The CDR3 DNA follows: TGTGCCAGCAGCCAGCGAGATACGCAGTATTTT. Protein: CASSQRDTQYF. V is TRBV3-1 (or the pseudogene TRBV3-2) and J is TRBJ2-3; no firm D call. CDR3 length equals 11 residues. Germline V lookup: CDR1 LGHDT, CDR2 YNNKEL (reference sequence). V was clipped by 3 bases and J by 5 bases, with 3 bases between them.

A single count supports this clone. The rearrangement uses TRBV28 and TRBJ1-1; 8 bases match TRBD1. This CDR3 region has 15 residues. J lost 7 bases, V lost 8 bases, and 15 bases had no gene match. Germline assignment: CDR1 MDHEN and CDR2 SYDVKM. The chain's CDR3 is CASQRPGGGSVEAFF. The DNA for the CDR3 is TGTGCCAGCCAGAGACCAGGGGGCGGATCAGTTGAAGCTTTCTTT.

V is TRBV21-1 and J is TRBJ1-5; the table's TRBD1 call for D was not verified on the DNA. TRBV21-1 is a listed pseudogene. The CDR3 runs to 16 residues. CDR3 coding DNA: TGTGCCAGCAGCAATGCACAGGTGTCTTTCAATCAGCCCCAGCATTTT. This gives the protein CASSNAQVSFNQPQHF.

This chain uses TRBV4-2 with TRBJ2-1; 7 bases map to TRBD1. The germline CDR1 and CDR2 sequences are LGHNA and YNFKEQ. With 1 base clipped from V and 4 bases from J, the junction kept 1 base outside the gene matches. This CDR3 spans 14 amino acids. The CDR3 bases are TGTGCCAGCAGCCAAGGGGGACAGTACAATGAGCAGTTCTTC. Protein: CASSQGGQYNEQFF.

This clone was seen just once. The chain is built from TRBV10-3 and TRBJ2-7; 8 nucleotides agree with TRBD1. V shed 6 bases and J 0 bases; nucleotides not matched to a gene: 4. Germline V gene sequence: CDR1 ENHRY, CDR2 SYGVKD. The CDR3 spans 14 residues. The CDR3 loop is CAIRRQGNSYEQYF. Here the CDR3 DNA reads TGTGCCATCAGGCGACAGGGGAACTCCTACGAGCAGTACTTC.

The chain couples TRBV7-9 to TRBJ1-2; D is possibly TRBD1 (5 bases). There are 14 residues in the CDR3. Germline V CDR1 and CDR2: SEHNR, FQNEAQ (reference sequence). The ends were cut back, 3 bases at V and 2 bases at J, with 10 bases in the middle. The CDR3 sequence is CASSFGTANYGYTF. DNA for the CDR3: TGTGCCAGCAGCTTCGGGACTGCCAACTATGGCTACACCTTC.

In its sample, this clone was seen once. In nucleotides, the CDR3 is TGCGCCAGCATGGGACAGGGGATGAATGAGCAGTTCTTC. This codes for CASMGQGMNEQFF. V usage is TRBV5-1 and J usage is TRBJ2-1; 10 bases match TRBD1. Germline loops: CDR1 SGHRS, CDR2 YFSETQ. The CDR3 loop spans 13 amino acids. V lost 6 bases to trimming and J lost 7 bases; unmatched junction nucleotides: 4.

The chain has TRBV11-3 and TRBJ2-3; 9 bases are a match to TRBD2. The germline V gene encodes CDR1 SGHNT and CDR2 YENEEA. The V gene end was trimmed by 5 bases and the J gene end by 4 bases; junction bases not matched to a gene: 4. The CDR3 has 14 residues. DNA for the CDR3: TGTGCCAGCAGCCCTGGACTAGCGCCAGATACGCAGTATTTT. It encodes CASSPGLAPDTQYF. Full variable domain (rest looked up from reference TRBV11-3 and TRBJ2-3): EAGVVQSPRYKIIEKKQPVAFWCNPISGHNTLYWYLQNLGQGPELLIRYENEEAVDDSQLPKDRFSAERLKGVDSTLKIQPAELGDSAVYLCASSPGLAPDTQYFGPGTRLTVL.

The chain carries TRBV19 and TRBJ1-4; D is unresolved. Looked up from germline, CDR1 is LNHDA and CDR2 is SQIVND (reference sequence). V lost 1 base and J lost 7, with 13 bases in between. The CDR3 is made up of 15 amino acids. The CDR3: CASSIGFGAGEKLFF. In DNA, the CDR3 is TGTGCCAGTAGTATAGGATTCGGAGCCGGTGAAAAACTGTTTTTT.

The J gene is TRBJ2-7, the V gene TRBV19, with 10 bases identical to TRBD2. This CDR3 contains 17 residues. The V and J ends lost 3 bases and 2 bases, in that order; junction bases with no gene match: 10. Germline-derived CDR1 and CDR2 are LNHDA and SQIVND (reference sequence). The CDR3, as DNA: TGTGCCAGTAGTATTGGGACTAGCGAGTACCTAACCTACGAGCAGTACTTC. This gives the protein CASSIGTSEYLTYEQYF.

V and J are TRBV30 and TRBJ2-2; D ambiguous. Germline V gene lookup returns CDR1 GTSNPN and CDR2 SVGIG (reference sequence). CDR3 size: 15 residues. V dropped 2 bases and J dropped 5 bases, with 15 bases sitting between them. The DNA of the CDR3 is TGTGCCTGGAGTAAGGCCAGGCTTCTGACCGGGGAGCTGTTTTTT. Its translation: CAWSKARLLTGELFF.

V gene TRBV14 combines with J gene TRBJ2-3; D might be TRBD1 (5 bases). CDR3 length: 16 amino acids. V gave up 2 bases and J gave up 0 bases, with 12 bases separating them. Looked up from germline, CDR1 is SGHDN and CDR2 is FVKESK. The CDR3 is CASSQQGLLSTDTQYF. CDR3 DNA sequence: TGTGCCAGCAGCCAACAGGGTCTGCTTAGCACAGATACGCAGTATTTT. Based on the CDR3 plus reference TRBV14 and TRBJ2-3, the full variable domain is EAGVTQFPSHSVIEKGQTVTLRCDPISGHDNLYWYRRVMGKEIKFLLHFVKESKQDESGMPNNRFLAERTGGTYSTLKVQPAELEDSGVYFCASSQQGLLSTDTQYFGPGTRLTVL.

The CDR3 nucleotides read TGCAGTGCTAGTGAAGGGGGGGCTGGAAACGAGCAGTACTTC. The encoded protein is CSASEGGAGNEQYF. This chain connects TRBV20-1 to TRBJ2-7; maybe TRBD2 (7 bases). There are 14 residues in the CDR3. V was shortened by 3 bases and J by 5 bases, with 17 bases between the two germline ends. Per the germline V gene, CDR1 is DFQATT and CDR2 is SNEGSKA (reference sequence).

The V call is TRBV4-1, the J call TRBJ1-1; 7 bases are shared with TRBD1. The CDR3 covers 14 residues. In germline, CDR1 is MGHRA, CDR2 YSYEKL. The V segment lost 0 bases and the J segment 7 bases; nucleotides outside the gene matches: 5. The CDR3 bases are TGCGCCAGCAGCCAAGATGACAGGGTAGTTGAAGCTTTCTTT. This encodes CASSQDDRVVEAFF.

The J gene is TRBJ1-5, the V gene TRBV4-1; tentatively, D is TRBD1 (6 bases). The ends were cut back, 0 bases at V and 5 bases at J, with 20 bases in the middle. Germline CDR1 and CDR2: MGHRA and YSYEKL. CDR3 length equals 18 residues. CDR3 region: CASSQEGQGRGVDQPQHF. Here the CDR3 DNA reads TGCGCCAGCAGCCAAGAAGGTCAGGGGCGCGGTGTTGATCAGCCCCAGCATTTT.

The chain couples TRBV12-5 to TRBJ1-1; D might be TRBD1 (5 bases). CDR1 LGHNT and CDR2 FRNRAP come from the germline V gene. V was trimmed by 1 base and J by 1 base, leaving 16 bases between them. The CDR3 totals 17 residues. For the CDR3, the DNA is TGTGCTAGTGGTTTGGCCCGGCCTAACAGGAGGAACACTGAAGCTTTCTTT. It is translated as CASGLARPNRRNTEAFF. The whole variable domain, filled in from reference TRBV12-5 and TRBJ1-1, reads DARVTQTPRHKVTEMGQEVTMRCQPILGHNTVFWYRQTMMQGLELLAYFRNRAPLDDSGMPKDRFSAEMPDATLATLKIQPSEPRDSAVYFCASGLARPNRRNTEAFFGQGTRLTVV.

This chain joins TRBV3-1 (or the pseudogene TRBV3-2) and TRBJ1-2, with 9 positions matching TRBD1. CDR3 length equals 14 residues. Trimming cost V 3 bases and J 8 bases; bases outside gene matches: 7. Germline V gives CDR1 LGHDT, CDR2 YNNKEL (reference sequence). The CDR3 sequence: CASSQGTGIGGYTF. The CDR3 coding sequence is TGTGCCAGCAGCCAGGGGACAGGGATTGGGGGCTACACCTTC.

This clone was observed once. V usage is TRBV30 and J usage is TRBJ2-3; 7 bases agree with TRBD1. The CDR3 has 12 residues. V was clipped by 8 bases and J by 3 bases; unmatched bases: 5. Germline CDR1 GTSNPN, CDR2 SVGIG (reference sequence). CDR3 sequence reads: CAADRVTDTQYF. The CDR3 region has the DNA TGTGCCGCAGACAGGGTAACAGATACGCAGTATTTT.

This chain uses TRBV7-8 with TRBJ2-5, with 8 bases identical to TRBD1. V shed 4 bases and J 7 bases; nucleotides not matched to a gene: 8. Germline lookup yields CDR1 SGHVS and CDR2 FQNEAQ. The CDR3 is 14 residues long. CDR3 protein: CASSYGTGGGTQYF. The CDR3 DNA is TGTGCCAGCAGCTACGGGACAGGCGGAGGGACCCAGTACTTC. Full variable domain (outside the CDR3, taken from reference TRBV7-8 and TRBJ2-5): GAGVSQSPRYKVAKRGQDVALRCDPISGHVSLFWYQQALGQGPEFLTYFQNEAQLDKSGLPSDRFFAERPEGSVSTLKIQRTQQEDSAVYLCASSYGTGGGTQYFGPGTRLLVL.

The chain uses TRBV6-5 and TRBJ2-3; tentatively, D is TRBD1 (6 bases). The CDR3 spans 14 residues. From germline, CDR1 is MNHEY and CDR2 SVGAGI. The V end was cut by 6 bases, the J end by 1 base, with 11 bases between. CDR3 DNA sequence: TGTGCCAGCAGCAGGGACACGGGCACAGATACGCAGTATTTT. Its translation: CASSRDTGTDTQYF.

Written as DNA, the CDR3 is TGTGCCAGCAGCCAAGATTACGGGAGGCAGCCCCAGCATTTT. Residues: CASSQDYGRQPQHF. This sequence joins TRBV3-1 (or the pseudogene TRBV3-2) and TRBJ1-5; D ambiguous. Germline lookup yields CDR1 LGHDT and CDR2 YNNKEL (reference sequence). CDR3 size: 14 residues. Between the trimmed V and J ends, which lost 0 bases and 7 bases, there was a span of 10 bases.